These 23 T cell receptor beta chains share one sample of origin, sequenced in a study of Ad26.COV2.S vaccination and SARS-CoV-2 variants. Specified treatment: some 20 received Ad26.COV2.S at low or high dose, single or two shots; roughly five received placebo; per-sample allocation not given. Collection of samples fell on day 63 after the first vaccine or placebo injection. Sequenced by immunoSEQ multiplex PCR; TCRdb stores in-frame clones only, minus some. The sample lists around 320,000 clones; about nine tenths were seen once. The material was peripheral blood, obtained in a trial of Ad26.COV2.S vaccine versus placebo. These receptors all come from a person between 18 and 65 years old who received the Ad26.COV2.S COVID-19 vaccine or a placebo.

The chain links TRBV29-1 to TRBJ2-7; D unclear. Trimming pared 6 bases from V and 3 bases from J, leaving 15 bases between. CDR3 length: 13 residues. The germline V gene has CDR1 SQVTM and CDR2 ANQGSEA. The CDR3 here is CSVARRLGYEQYF. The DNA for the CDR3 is TGCAGCGTGGCCAGGAGACTGGGCTACGAGCAGTACTTC.

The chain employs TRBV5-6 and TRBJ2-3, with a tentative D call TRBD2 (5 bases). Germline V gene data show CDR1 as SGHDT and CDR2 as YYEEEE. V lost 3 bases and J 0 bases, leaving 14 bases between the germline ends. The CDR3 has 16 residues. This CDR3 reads CASSWGDNPSTDTQYF. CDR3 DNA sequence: TGTGCCAGCAGCTGGGGAGACAACCCCAGCACAGATACGCAGTATTTT.

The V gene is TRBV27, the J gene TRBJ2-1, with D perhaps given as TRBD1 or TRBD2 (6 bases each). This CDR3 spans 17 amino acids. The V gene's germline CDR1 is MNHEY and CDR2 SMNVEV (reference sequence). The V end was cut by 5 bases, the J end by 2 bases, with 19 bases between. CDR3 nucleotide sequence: TGTGCCAGCAGTAACCCCCGGGGGTCAGGGGCCTACAATGAGCAGTTCTTC. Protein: CASSNPRGSGAYNEQFF.

CDR3: CASSRIQGNNSPLHF. CDR3 nucleotides: TGTGCCAGCAGTCGAATACAGGGGAATAATTCACCCCTCCACTTT. V and J are TRBV28 and TRBJ1-6; TRBD1 agrees at 7 bases. V lost 5 bases and J lost 5; bases outside the gene matches: 6. Germline lookup yields CDR1 MDHEN and CDR2 SYDVKM. The CDR3 consists of 15 residues.

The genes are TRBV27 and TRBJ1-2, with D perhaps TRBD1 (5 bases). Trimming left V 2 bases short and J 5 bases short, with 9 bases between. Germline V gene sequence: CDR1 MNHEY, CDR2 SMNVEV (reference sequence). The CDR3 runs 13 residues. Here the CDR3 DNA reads TGTGCCAGCAGTTTACAGGGACTATATGGCTACACCTTC. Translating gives CASSLQGLYGYTF.

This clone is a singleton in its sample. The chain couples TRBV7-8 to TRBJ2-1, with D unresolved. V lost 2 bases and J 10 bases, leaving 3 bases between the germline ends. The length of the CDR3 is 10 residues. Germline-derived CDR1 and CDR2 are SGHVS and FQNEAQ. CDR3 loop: CASSLSEQFF. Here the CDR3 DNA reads TGTGCCAGCAGCTTAAGCGAGCAGTTCTTC. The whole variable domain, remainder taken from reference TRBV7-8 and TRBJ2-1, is GAGVSQSPRYKVAKRGQDVALRCDPISGHVSLFWYQQALGQGPEFLTYFQNEAQLDKSGLPSDRFFAERPEGSVSTLKIQRTQQEDSAVYLCASSLSEQFFGPGTRLTVL.

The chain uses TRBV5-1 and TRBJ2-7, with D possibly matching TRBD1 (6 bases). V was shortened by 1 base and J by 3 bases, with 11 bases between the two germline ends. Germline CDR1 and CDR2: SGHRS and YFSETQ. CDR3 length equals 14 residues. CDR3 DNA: TGCGCCAGCAGCTTGACAGGGACCGGCTACGAGCAGTACTTC. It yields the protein CASSLTGTGYEQYF.

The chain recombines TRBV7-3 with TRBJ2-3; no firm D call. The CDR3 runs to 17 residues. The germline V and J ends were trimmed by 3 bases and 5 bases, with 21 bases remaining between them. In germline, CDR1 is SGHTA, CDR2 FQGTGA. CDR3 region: CASSFTLNGGLGDTQYF. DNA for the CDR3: TGTGCCAGCAGCTTCACCCTAAATGGCGGCTTAGGAGATACGCAGTATTTT.

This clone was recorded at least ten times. CDR3 residues: CASGIYRDGYTF. For the CDR3, the DNA is TGTGCCAGCGGAATCTACAGGGACGGCTACACCTTC. The V call is TRBV2, the J call TRBJ1-2, with D perhaps matching TRBD1 (6 bases). The CDR3 has 12 residues. Trimming left V 8 bases short and J 8 bases short, with 15 bases between. Germline CDR1 SNHLY, CDR2 FYNNEI.

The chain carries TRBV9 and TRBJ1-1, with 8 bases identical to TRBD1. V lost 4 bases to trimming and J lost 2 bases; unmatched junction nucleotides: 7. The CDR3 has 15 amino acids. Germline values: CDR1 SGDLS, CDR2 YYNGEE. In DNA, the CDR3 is TGTGCCAGCAGCTCCCGGACAGGGCCTAACACTGAAGCTTTCTTT. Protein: CASSSRTGPNTEAFF.

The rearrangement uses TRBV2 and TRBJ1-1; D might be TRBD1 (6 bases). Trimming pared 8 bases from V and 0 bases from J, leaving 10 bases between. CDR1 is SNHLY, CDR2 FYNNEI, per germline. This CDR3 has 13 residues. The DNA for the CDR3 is TGTGCCAGCGGGAGGACAGTGAACACTGAAGCTTTCTTT. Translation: CASGRTVNTEAFF.

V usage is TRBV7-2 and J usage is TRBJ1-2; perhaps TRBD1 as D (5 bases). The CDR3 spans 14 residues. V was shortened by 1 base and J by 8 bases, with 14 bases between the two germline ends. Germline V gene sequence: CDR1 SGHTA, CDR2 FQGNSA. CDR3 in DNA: TGTGCCAGCAGCTTAGGGGGGACGGGGAACGGCTACACCTTC. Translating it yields CASSLGGTGNGYTF. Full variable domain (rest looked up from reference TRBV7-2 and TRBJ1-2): GAGVSQSPSNKVTEKGKDVELRCDPISGHTALYWYRQSLGQGLEFLIYFQGNSAPDKSGLPSDRFSAERTGGSVSTLTIQRTQQEDSAVYLCASSLGGTGNGYTFGSGTRLTVV.

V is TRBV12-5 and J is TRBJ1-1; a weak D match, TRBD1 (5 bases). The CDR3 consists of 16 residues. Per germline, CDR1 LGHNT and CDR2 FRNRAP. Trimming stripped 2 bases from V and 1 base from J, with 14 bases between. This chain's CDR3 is CASGLPRDRQNTEAFF. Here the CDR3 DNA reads TGTGCTAGTGGTTTGCCCCGGGACCGACAGAACACTGAAGCTTTCTTT. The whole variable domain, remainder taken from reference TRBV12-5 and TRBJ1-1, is DARVTQTPRHKVTEMGQEVTMRCQPILGHNTVFWYRQTMMQGLELLAYFRNRAPLDDSGMPKDRFSAEMPDATLATLKIQPSEPRDSAVYFCASGLPRDRQNTEAFFGQGTRLTVV.

CDR3: CASSLEQWGEGGYTF. Here the CDR3 DNA reads TGTGCCAGCAGCTTGGAGCAGTGGGGTGAGGGGGGCTACACCTTC. The chain uses TRBV5-4 and TRBJ1-2; D might be TRBD1 (5 bases). Trimming pared 0 bases from V and 8 bases from J, leaving 17 bases between. From germline, CDR1 is SGHNT and CDR2 YYREEE (reference sequence). This CDR3 comprises 15 residues.

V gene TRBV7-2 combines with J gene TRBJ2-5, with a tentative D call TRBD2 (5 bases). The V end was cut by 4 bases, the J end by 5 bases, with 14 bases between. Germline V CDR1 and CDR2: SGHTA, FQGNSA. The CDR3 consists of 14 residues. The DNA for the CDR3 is TGTGCCAGCAGCTCCCCGGGGAGAGTGGAGACCCAGTACTTC. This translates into CASSSPGRVETQYF.

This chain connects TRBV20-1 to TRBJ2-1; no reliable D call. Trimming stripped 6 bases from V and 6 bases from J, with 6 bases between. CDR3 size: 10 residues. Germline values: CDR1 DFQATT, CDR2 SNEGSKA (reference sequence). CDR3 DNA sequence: TGCAGTGCCAAGAGCAATGAGCAGTTCTTC. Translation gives CSAKSNEQFF.

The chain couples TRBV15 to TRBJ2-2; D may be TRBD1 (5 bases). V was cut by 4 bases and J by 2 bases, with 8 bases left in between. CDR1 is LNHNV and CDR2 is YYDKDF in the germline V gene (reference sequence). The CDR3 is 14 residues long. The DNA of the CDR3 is TGTGCCACCAGCAAAGACAGTAACACCGGGGAGCTGTTTTTT. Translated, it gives CATSKDSNTGELFF.

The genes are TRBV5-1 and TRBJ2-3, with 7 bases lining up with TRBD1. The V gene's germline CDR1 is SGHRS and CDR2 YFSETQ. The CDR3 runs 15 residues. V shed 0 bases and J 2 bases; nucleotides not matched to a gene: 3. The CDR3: CASSLGDRDTDTQYF. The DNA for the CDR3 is TGCGCCAGCAGCTTGGGGGACAGAGACACAGATACGCAGTATTTT.

The CDR3 DNA is TGTGCCAGCCAAAGCCCGGGGAACTCTTATTATGGCTACACCTTC. Encoded protein: CASQSPGNSYYGYTF. The V call is TRBV28, the J call TRBJ1-2; no clear D. This CDR3 is 15 amino acids long. CDR1 MDHEN and CDR2 SYDVKM come from the germline V gene. V dropped 8 bases and J dropped 5 bases, with 21 bases sitting between them.

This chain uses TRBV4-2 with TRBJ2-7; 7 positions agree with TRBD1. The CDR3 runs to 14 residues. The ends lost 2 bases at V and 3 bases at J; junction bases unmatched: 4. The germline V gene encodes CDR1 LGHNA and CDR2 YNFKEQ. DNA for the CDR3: TGTGCCAGCAGCCAATGGACAGGAAACTACGAGCAGTACTTC. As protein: CASSQWTGNYEQYF.

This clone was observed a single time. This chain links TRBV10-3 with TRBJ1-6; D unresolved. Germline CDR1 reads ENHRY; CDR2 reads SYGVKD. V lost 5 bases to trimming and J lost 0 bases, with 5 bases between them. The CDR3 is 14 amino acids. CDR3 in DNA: TGTGCCATCAGTTCAGGCTCCTATAATTCACCCCTCCACTTT. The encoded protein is CAISSGSYNSPLHF.

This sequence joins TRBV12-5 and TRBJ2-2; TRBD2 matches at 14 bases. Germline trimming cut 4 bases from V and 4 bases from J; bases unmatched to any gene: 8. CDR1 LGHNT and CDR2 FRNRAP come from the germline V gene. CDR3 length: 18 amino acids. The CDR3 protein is CASGSWTSGGITTGELFF. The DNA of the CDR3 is TGTGCTAGTGGTTCCTGGACTAGCGGGGGGATCACCACCGGGGAGCTGTTTTTT.

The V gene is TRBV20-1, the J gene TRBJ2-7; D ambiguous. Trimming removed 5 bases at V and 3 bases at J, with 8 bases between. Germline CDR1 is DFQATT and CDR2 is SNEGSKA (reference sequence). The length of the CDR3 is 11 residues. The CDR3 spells CSAQAVYEQYF. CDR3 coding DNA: TGCAGTGCTCAGGCAGTCTACGAGCAGTACTTC.